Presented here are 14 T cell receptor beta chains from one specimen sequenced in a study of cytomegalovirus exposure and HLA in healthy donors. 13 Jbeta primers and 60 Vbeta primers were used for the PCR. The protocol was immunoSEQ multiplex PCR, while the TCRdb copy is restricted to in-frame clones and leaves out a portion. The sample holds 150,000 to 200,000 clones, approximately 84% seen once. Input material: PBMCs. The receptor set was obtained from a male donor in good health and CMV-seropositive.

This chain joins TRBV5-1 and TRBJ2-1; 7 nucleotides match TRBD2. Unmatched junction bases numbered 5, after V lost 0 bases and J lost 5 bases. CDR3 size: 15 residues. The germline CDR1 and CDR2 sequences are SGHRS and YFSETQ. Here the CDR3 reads CASSLGGSVNNEQFF. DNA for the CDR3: TGCGCCAGCAGCTTGGGCGGGAGTGTCAACAATGAGCAGTTCTTC. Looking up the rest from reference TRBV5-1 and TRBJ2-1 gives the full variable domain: KAGVTQTPRYLIKTRGQQVTLSCSPISGHRSVSWYQQTPGQGLQFLFEYFSETQRNKGNFPGRFSGRQFSNSRSEMNVSTLELGDSALYLCASSLGGSVNNEQFFGPGTRLTVL.

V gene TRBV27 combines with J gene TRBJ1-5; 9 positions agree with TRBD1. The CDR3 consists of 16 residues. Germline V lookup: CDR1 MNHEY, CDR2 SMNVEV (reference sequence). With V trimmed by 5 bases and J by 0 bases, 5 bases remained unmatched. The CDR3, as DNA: TGTGCCAGCAGTAAGGGACAGGGCGTTAGCAATCAGCCCCAGCATTTT. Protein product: CASSKGQGVSNQPQHF.

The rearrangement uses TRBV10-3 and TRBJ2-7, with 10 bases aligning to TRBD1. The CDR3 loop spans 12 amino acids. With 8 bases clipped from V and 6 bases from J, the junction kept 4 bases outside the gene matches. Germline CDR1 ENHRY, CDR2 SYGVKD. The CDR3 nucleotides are TGTGCCATCTCGGGACAGGGGTTCGAGCAGTACTTC. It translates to CAISGQGFEQYF.

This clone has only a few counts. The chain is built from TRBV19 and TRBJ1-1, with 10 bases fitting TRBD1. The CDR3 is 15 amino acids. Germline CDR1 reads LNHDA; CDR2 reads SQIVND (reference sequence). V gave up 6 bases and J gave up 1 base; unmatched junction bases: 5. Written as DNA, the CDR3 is TGTGCCAGTAGGGGACAGGGGAGTTGGAACACTGAAGCTTTCTTT. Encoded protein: CASRGQGSWNTEAFF.

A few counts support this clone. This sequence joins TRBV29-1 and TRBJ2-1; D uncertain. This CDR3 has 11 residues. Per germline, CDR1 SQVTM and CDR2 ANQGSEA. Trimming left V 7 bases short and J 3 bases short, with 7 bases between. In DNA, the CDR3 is TGCAGCGCCCTAAACTACAATGAGCAGTTCTTC. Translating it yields CSALNYNEQFF.

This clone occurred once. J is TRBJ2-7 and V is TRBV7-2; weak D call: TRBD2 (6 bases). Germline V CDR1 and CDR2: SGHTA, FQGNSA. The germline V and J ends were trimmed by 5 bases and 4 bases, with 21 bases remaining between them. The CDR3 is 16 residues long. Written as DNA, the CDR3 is TGTGCCAGCAGCCCGTTTGTCGCGGGATCGGGGTACGAGCAGTACTTC. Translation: CASSPFVAGSGYEQYF. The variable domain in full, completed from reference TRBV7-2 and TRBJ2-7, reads GAGVSQSPSNKVTEKGKDVELRCDPISGHTALYWYRQSLGQGLEFLIYFQGNSAPDKSGLPSDRFSAERTGGSVSTLTIQRTQQEDSAVYLCASSPFVAGSGYEQYFGPGTRLTVT.

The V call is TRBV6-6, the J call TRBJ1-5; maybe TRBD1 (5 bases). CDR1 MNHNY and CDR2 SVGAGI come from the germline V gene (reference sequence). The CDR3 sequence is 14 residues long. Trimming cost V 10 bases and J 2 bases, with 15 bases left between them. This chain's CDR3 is CATKPQVGNQPQHF. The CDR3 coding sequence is TGTGCCACCAAACCACAGGTCGGCAATCAGCCCCAGCATTTT.

In DNA, the CDR3 is TGTGCCAGCAGCCAGGAGCAGTTCTTC. Residues: CASSQEQFF. The J gene is TRBJ2-1, the V gene TRBV7-9; the D is unclear. V shed 5 bases and J shed 10 bases, with 3 bases lying between them. Germline lookup yields CDR1 SEHNR and CDR2 FQNEAQ (reference sequence). The length of the CDR3 is 9 residues.

CDR3: CASSRGIRGYTF. For the CDR3, the DNA is TGTGCCAGCAGCAGGGGAATACGAGGCTACACCTTC. The rearrangement uses TRBV6-5 and TRBJ1-2; tentatively, D is TRBD1 (6 bases). The CDR3 has 12 amino acids. Germline loops: CDR1 MNHEY, CDR2 SVGAGI. Trimming took off 6 bases at V and 8 bases at J, with 13 bases between the two ends.

In DNA, the CDR3 is TGTGCCAGCAGCTTACACCTCCAAGAGACCCAGTACTTC. Its protein product is CASSLHLQETQYF. The chain employs TRBV5-4 and TRBJ2-5; no reliable D call. The CDR3 has 13 amino acids. Germline V lookup: CDR1 SGHNT, CDR2 YYREEE (reference sequence). The V and J ends lost 2 bases and 1 base respectively, with 6 bases between them.

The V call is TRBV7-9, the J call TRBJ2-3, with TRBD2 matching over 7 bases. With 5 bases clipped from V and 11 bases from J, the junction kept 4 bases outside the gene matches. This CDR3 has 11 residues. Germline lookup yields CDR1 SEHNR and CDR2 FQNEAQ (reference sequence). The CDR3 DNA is TGTGCCAGCAGCACCGTAGCGGGGCAGTATTTT. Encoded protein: CASSTVAGQYF.

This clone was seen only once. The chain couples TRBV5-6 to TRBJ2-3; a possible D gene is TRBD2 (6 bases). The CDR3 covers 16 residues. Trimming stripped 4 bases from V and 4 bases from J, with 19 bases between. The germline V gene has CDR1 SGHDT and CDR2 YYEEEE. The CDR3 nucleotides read TGTGCCAGCAGCGACAACCTACTAGCAACGCCAGATACGCAGTATTTT. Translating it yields CASSDNLLATPDTQYF.

The CDR3 DNA is TGTGCCAGCTCACCTCCCTCTAATGAAAAACTGTTTTTT. Residues: CASSPPSNEKLFF. V gene TRBV18 combines with J gene TRBJ1-4, with D unclear. V was pared by 3 bases and J by 3 bases, with 5 bases between. Germline CDR1 and CDR2: KGHSH and LQKENI. The CDR3 has 13 amino acids.

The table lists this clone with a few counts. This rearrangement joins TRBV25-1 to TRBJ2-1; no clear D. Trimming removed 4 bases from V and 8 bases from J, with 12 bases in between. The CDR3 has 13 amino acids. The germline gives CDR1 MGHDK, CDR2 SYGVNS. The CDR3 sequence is CASSGFYLHEQFF. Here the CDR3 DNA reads TGTGCCAGCAGTGGGTTCTACCTCCATGAGCAGTTCTTC. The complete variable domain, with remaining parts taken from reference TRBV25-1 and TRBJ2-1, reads EADIYQTPRYLVIGTGKKITLECSQTMGHDKMYWYQQDPGMELHLIHYSYGVNSTEKGDLSSESTVSRIRTEHFPLTLESARPSHTSQYLCASSGFYLHEQFFGPGTRLTVL.